The rows below give T cell receptor beta chains drawn from one sample of a study of vaccination and CD4 T cells after COVID-19. Using its own MiXCR run on the PCR reads, TCRdb lists one record per CDR3 protein. The data hold roughly 9,300 distinct CDR3 sequences, with roughly 59% observed a single time. These receptors lack a known antigen. The sample consisted of CD4+ T cells from blood, cultured in vitro. The receptors originated from a human donor who had recovered from COVID-19. Both conserved end residues are part of each CDR3. The order of the fields is D gene, V gene, J gene, clone size, CDR3 protein, CDR3 DNA. D genes are given only for firm matches. The listing skips clone size in some rows; elsewhere it reads once, few, many or a size class.

>-|TRBV19|TRBJ1-5|few
CATSDTGLSNQPQHF
TGTGCCACCTCGGATACAGGGCTTAGCAATCAGCCCCAGCATTTT
>-|TRBV27|TRBJ2-7|-
CASSSSSYEQYF
TGTGCCAGCAGTTCGTCGTCCTACGAGCAGTACTTC
>TRBD1|TRBV18|TRBJ2-1|-
CASSERQGDEQFF
TGTGCCAGCTCAGAGAGACAGGGGGATGAGCAGTTCTTC
>-|TRBV7-2|TRBJ1-4|-
CANSLGPGPGEKLFF
TGTGCCAACAGCTTGGGACCTGGCCCGGGGGAAAAACTGTTTTTT
>-|TRBV5-8|TRBJ2-3|-
CASSFSRYDTDTQYF
TGTGCCAGCAGCTTCTCCAGATACGACACAGATACGCAGTATTTT
>-|TRBV20-1|TRBJ1-2|few
CSAPEERSDTF
TGCAGTGCCCCGGAGGAGCGATCTGACACCTTC
>TRBD2|TRBV27|TRBJ2-3|few
CASSLRTPSGTSADTQYF
TGTGCCAGCAGTTTAAGGACTCCTAGCGGAACGTCCGCAGATACGCAGTATTTT
>TRBD2|TRBV20-1|TRBJ2-3|-
CSANWREGSTDTQYF
TGCAGTGCCAATTGGAGGGAGGGGAGCACAGATACGCAGTATTTT
>TRBD1|TRBV7-2|TRBJ1-2|-
CASSATLGQGLNGYTF
TGTGCCAGCAGCGCAACCCTGGGACAGGGGTTAAATGGCTACACCTTC
>-|TRBV20-1|TRBJ2-5|-
CSALPSAAQETQYF
TGCAGTGCTCTCCCGTCAGCGGCCCAAGAGACCCAGTACTTC
>-|TRBV9|TRBJ2-5|few
CASSVSGSSQETQYF
TGTGCCAGCAGCGTATCAGGGAGTTCCCAAGAGACCCAGTACTTC
>-|TRBV18|TRBJ2-5|once
CASSSRQQETQYF
TGTGCCAGCTCATCCAGACAGCAAGAGACCCAGTACTTC
>-|TRBV7-9|TRBJ2-1|-
CASSLDGKGNNEQFF
TGTGCCAGCAGCTTAGACGGGAAGGGGAACAATGAGCAGTTCTTC
>-|TRBV6-1|TRBJ2-7|-
CASSEGPGPPYEQYF
TGTGCCAGCAGTGAGGGACCCGGGCCACCCTACGAGCAGTACTTC
>-|TRBV7-8|TRBJ2-1|-
CASSPGLIDYNEQFF
TGTGCCAGCAGCCCGGGACTTATTGATTACAATGAGCAGTTCTTC
>TRBD1|TRBV7-6|TRBJ2-7|-
CASSVRQGYEQYF
TGTGCCAGCAGCGTACGACAGGGTTACGAGCAGTACTTC
>TRBD1|TRBV24-1|TRBJ2-3|few
CATSDLSGQGRDTQYF
TGTGCCACCAGTGACCTCTCGGGACAGGGCAGGGATACGCAGTATTTT
>-|TRBV27|TRBJ1-1|-
CASSLAQDYTEAFF
TGTGCCAGCAGTTTAGCCCAGGACTACACTGAAGCTTTCTTT
>TRBD1|TRBV11-2|TRBJ2-7|-
CASSLGGDRVHEQYF
TGTGCCAGCAGCTTAGGAGGGGACAGGGTTCACGAGCAGTACTTC
>-|TRBV7-2|TRBJ1-4|-
CASSLSGTVNEKLFF
TGTGCCAGCAGCCTATCCGGGACGGTTAATGAAAAACTGTTTTTT
>-|TRBV6-5|TRBJ1-1|few
CASSYSTGNTEAFF
TGTGCCAGCAGTTACTCGACCGGGAACACTGAAGCTTTCTTT
>TRBD1|TRBV6-2/TRBV6-3|TRBJ1-1|-
CASSYSAGGLNTEAFF
TGTGCCAGCAGTTACTCGGCAGGGGGCTTGAACACTGAAGCTTTCTTT
>TRBD1|TRBV6-5|TRBJ1-3|few
CASSYVPGQGISGNTIYF
TGTGCCAGCAGTTACGTCCCGGGACAGGGGATCTCTGGAAACACCATATATTTT
>-|TRBV6-1|TRBJ2-1|once
CASSQLTNEQFF
TGTGCCAGCAGTCAACTTACGAATGAGCAGTTCTTC
>TRBD1|TRBV7-9|TRBJ1-5|few
CASSFKGADQPQHF
TGTGCCAGCAGCTTTAAGGGGGCCGATCAGCCCCAGCATTTT
>-|TRBV12-3/TRBV12-4|TRBJ1-1|once
CASSFQLPGAATEAFF
TGTGCCAGCAGTTTTCAGTTGCCCGGGGCAGCCACTGAAGCTTTCTTT
>TRBD2|TRBV7-2|TRBJ2-2|-
CASSLGLGRAGELFF
TGTGCCAGCAGCTTAGGACTAGGGAGGGCGGGGGAGCTGTTTTTT
>-|TRBV6-5|TRBJ2-2|-
CASSYRVAGELFF
TGTGCCAGCAGTTACAGGGTAGCTGGGGAGCTGTTTTTT
>TRBD1|TRBV20-1|TRBJ1-4|-
CSARVGGREKLFF
TGCAGTGCTAGAGTAGGGGGCCGGGAAAAACTGTTTTTT
>-|TRBV7-2|TRBJ1-2|-
CASRQSLVQGGAYGYTF
TGTGCCAGCAGACAAAGCTTAGTTCAGGGTGGGGCGTATGGCTACACCTTC
>TRBD1|TRBV15|TRBJ1-3|few
CATSSASTGTGNTIYF
TGTGCCACCAGCAGTGCGTCGACAGGGACCGGAAACACCATATATTTT
>TRBD1|TRBV28|TRBJ1-2|-
CASSFQGANGYTF
TGTGCCAGCAGTTTTCAGGGGGCGAATGGCTACACCTTC
>-|TRBV7-3|TRBJ2-3|-
CASSPGARGSTDTQYF
TGTGCCAGCAGCCCGGGGGCTAGGGGTAGCACAGATACGCAGTATTTT